The rows below give T cell receptor beta chains drawn from one sample of a study of blood T cell repertoires in COVID-19. Clones were sequenced by immunoSEQ multiplex PCR, and TCRdb holds only the in-frame ones, with some missing. The sample holds over 85,000 clones, 86% seen once. Sequencing was performed on peripheral blood. The receptors shown here come from a man in his 60s with acute or convalescent COVID-19. The CDR3 runs from the conserved cysteine through the conserved F or W. The D gene is left open where the match is weak. The listing skips clone size in some rows; elsewhere it reads once, few, many or a size class.

TRBV5-1	TRBJ2-3	TRBD2	NA	TGCGCCAGCAGTTTTAGCGGGGGGGCCCCAGATACGCAGTATTTT	CASSFSGGAPDTQYF
TRBV3-1/TRBV3-2	TRBJ2-2	NA	NA	TGTGCCAGCAGCCCCACTAGTACCGGGGAGCTGTTTTTT	CASSPTSTGELFF
TRBV9	TRBJ2-1	TRBD2	NA	TGTGCCAGCAGCGTAGACCCAGCGGGAGTAGGAAACAATGAGCAGTTCTTC	CASSVDPAGVGNNEQFF
TRBV5-1	TRBJ2-7	TRBD2	NA	TGCGCCAGCAGCTTGGTAGCGGGTTCCTCCTACGAGCAGTACTTC	CASSLVAGSSYEQYF
TRBV6-2/TRBV6-3	TRBJ2-2	TRBD2	NA	TGTGCCAGCAGCCAGCGCGGGAGGGGGGGCCTTAACACCGGGGAGCTGTTTTTT	CASSQRGRGGLNTGELFF
TRBV14	TRBJ1-5	TRBD1	NA	TGTGCCAGCAGCGCCGGGACAGGAGCTAATCAGCCCCAGCATTTT	CASSAGTGANQPQHF
TRBV7-2	TRBJ1-1	NA	NA	TGTGCCAGCAGCTTAATCGGGCAGGGTGAAGCTTTCTTT	CASSLIGQGEAFF
TRBV5-1	TRBJ1-2	NA	NA	TGCGCCAGCAGCGGCGGACAGACCGCCAACTATGGCTACACCTTC	CASSGGQTANYGYTF
TRBV7-6	TRBJ1-3	NA	NA	TGTGCCAGCAGCTTAGCGGCCCCGGGCTCTGGAAACACCATATATTTT	CASSLAAPGSGNTIYF
TRBV4-1	TRBJ1-4	NA	NA	TGCGCCAGCAGCCAAGGTCCGGCAACTAATGAAAAACTGTTTTTT	CASSQGPATNEKLFF
TRBV6-5	TRBJ1-5	TRBD1	NA	TGTGCCAGCGGACAGGGACTGGGTCAGCCCCAGCATTTT	CASGQGLGQPQHF
TRBV6-5	TRBJ1-1	TRBD1	NA	TGTGCCAGCAGTAAGGGGGCCTCCGAAGCTTTCTTT	CASSKGASEAFF
TRBV18	TRBJ2-6	NA	once	TGTGCCAGCTCATCGACAACCGGTAGCTCTGGGGCCAACGTCCTGACTTTC	CASSSTTGSSGANVLTF
TRBV24-1	TRBJ1-2	NA	NA	TGTGCCACCAGTGACCCCGGACAGAACTATGGCTACACCTTC	CATSDPGQNYGYTF
TRBV6-5	TRBJ2-3	TRBD1	NA	TGTGCCAGCAGTTACGTAGGACAGGGGGTATCAGATACGCAGTATTTT	CASSYVGQGVSDTQYF
TRBV27	TRBJ1-2	NA	NA	TGTGCCAGCAGGAGTGAGACAGCCAACTATGGCTACACCTTC	CASRSETANYGYTF
TRBV5-4	TRBJ2-5	TRBD2	NA	TGTGCCAGCAGCTTAAGAACTAGCGGAGGGGAGACCCAGTACTTC	CASSLRTSGGETQYF
TRBV29-1	TRBJ1-1	TRBD1	NA	TGCAGCGACCGCAGGGGGCCATATGAAGCTTTCTTT	CSDRRGPYEAFF
TRBV5-1	TRBJ1-2	NA	NA	TGCGCCAGCAGCGGGGATACAGGGACGGCTGGCTACACCTTC	CASSGDTGTAGYTF
TRBV7-2	TRBJ1-1	NA	NA	TGTGCCAGCAGCCGTCTCGGTTATAACACTGAAGCTTTCTTT	CASSRLGYNTEAFF
TRBV24-1	TRBJ2-3	TRBD2	few	TGTGCCACCAGTGACTCAGTAGCGGGAGATAACGCAGATACGCAGTATTTT	CATSDSVAGDNADTQYF
TRBV18	TRBJ1-6	NA	NA	TGTGCCAGCTCACCGCCCGGACAAGGGACACCCCTCCACTTT	CASSPPGQGTPLHF
TRBV2	TRBJ2-2	TRBD1	NA	TGTGCCAGTCGCCCCGGGACAGGTCCCACCGGGGAGCTGTTTTTT	CASRPGTGPTGELFF
TRBV5-1	TRBJ2-7	NA	NA	TGCGCCAGCAGCCTAACAGGGTCTCCCGAGCAGTACTTC	CASSLTGSPEQYF
TRBV5-1	TRBJ2-7	TRBD1	NA	TGCGCCAGCAGCTTGGGGACAGGGGGCAAACACGAGCAGTACTTC	CASSLGTGGKHEQYF
TRBV3-1/TRBV3-2	TRBJ2-2	TRBD2	NA	TGTGCCAGCAGCCGGGGACTAGCGGGGGTCACCGGGGAGCTGTTTTTT	CASSRGLAGVTGELFF
TRBV6-5	TRBJ1-6	TRBD1	NA	TGTGCCAGCAGTTACGGACAGGGGGGGAGTTCACCCCTCCACTTT	CASSYGQGGSSPLHF
TRBV12-3/TRBV12-4	TRBJ1-5	TRBD1	NA	TGTGCCAGCAGTTCAGGGGGCGATCAGCCCCAGCATTTT	CASSSGGDQPQHF
TRBV10-3	TRBJ2-1	NA	NA	TGTGCCTCCGGGGCGGGGTTGTACAATGAGCAGTTCTTC	CASGAGLYNEQFF
TRBV2	TRBJ2-5	TRBD2	NA	TGTGCCAGCAGTGAAGGGCTAGCGGGGGGACAAGAGACCCAGTACTTC	CASSEGLAGGQETQYF
TRBV11-2	TRBJ1-2	TRBD1	NA	TGTGCCAGCAGCTTAGATCAGACAGGGGTGGGCGGCTACACCTTC	CASSLDQTGVGGYTF
TRBV7-3	TRBJ2-7	NA	NA	TGTGCCAGCAGACCTACTAACGGAGGACTTCAGGAGCAGTACTTC	CASRPTNGGLQEQYF
TRBV27	TRBJ1-4	TRBD1	NA	TGTGCCAGCCGGACAGGGGGGGACGAAAAACTGTTTTTT	CASRTGGDEKLFF
TRBV6-2/TRBV6-3	TRBJ2-7	NA	NA	TGTGCCAGCAGTTACAACAGGCAGGGGCCTGAGCAGTACTTC	CASSYNRQGPEQYF
TRBV7-8	TRBJ2-7	TRBD1	NA	TGTGCCAGCAGCTTAGAAGGCAGGGGGAGACTCTACGAGCAGTACTTC	CASSLEGRGRLYEQYF
TRBV18	TRBJ1-4	NA	NA	TGTGCCAGCTCATTGCTACTAAGTGAAAAACTGTTTTTT	CASSLLLSEKLFF
TRBV30	TRBJ1-3	NA	NA	TGTGCCTGGAGTGGAACAGGGTCCGGAAACACCATATATTTT	CAWSGTGSGNTIYF
TRBV3-1/TRBV3-2	TRBJ1-6	TRBD1	NA	TGTGCCACCCAGGGGGCTGTTGGGTCACCCCTCCACTTT	CATQGAVGSPLHF
TRBV12-3/TRBV12-4	TRBJ2-7	NA	NA	TGTGCCAGCAGTTTAGCTTTTTCGGACGAGCAGTACTTC	CASSLAFSDEQYF
TRBV18	TRBJ1-4	TRBD1	NA	TGTGCCAGCTCAAGGGACAGATCAACTAATGAAAAACTGTTTTTT	CASSRDRSTNEKLFF